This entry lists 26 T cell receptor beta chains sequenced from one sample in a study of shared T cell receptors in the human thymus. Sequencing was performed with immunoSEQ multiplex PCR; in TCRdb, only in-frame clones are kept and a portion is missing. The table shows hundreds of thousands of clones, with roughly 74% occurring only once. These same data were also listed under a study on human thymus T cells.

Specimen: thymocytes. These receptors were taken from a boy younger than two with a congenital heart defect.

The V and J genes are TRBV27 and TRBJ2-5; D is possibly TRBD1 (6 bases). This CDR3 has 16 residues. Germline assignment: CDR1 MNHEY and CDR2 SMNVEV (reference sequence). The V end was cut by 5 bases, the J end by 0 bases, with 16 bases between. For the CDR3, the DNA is TGTGCCAGCAGTCCCCCCTGGGGGCGACACCAAGAGACCCAGTACTTC. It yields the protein CASSPPWGRHQETQYF.

CDR3 nucleotides: TGCAGTGCTTTGACTAGTCCTCAGTTCTTC. It specifies CSALTSPQFF. This chain joins TRBV20-1 and TRBJ2-1; tentative D call: TRBD2 (6 bases). Germline V gives CDR1 DFQATT, CDR2 SNEGSKA (reference sequence). Trimming stripped 5 bases from V and 13 bases from J, with 12 bases between. The CDR3 contains 10 residues.

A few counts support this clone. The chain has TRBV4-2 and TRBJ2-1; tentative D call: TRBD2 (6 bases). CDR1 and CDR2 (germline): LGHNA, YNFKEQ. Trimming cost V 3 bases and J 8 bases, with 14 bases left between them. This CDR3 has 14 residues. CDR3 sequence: CASSQGTLCHEQFF. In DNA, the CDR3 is TGTGCCAGCAGCCAGGGGACTTTATGCCATGAGCAGTTCTTC.

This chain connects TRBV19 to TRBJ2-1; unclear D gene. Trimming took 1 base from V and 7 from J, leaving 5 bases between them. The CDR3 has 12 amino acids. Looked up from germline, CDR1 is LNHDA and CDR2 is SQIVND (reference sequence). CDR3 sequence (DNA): TGTGCCAGTAGTATAGTGTCAAATGAGCAGTTCTTC. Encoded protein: CASSIVSNEQFF.

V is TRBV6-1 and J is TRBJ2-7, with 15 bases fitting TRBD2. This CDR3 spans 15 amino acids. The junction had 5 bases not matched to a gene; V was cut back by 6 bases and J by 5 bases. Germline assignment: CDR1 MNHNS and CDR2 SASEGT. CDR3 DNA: TGTGCCAGCAGCCGGGGGACTAGCGGGAGGAACGAGCAGTACTTC. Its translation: CASSRGTSGRNEQYF.

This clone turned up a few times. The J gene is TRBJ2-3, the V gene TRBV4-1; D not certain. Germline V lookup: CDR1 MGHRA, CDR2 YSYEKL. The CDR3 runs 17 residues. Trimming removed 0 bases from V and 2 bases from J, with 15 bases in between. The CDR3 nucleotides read TGCGCCAGCAGCCAAGATGTGCCGGGTGCTAACACAGATACGCAGTATTTT. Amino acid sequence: CASSQDVPGANTDTQYF.

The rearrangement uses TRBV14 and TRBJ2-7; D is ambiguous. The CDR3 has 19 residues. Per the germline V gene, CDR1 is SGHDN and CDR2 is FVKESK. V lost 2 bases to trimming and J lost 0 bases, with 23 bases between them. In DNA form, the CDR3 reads TGTGCCAGCAGCCAAATCGGCAGCGACCCTAGAGTCGGCTCCTACGAGCAGTACTTC. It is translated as CASSQIGSDPRVGSYEQYF. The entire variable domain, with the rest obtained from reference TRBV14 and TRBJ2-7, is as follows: EAGVTQFPSHSVIEKGQTVTLRCDPISGHDNLYWYRRVMGKEIKFLLHFVKESKQDESGMPNNRFLAERTGGTYSTLKVQPAELEDSGVYFCASSQIGSDPRVGSYEQYFGPGTRLTVT.

CDR3 sequence (DNA): TGTGCCAGCAGTGATTTGGGACAGGGTTCCGAAGCTTTCTTT. Translation: CASSDLGQGSEAFF. The chain employs TRBV25-1 and TRBJ1-1; 9 bases are a match to TRBD1. The germline V gene encodes CDR1 MGHDK and CDR2 SYGVNS. The CDR3 covers 14 residues. Unmatched junction bases numbered 7, after V lost 3 bases and J lost 8 bases.

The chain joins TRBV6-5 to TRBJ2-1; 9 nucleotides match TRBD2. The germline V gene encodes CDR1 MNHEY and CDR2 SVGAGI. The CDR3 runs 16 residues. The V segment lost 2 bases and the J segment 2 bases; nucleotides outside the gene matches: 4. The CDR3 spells CASSYEREDAYNEQFF. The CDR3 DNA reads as TGTGCCAGCAGTTACGAGCGGGAGGACGCCTACAATGAGCAGTTCTTC.

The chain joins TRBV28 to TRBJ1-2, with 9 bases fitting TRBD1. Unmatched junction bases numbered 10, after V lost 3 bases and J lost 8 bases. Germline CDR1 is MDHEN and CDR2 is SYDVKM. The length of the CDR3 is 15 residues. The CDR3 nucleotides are TGTGCCAGCAGTTTGGGATGGGACAGGGCAAACGGCTACACCTTC. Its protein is CASSLGWDRANGYTF.

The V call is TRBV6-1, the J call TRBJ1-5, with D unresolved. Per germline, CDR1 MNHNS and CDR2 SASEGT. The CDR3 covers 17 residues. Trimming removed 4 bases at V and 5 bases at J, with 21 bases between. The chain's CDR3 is CASSATWAGRSDQPQHF. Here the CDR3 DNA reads TGTGCCAGCAGTGCCACCTGGGCAGGCAGGTCGGATCAGCCCCAGCATTTT.

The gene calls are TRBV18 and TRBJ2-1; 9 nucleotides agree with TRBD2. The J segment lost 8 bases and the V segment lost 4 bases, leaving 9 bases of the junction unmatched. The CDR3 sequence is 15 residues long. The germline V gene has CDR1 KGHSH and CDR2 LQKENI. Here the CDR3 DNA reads TGTGCCAGCTCACTCCTAGCGGGAAGGTGGTATGAGCAGTTCTTC. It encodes CASSLLAGRWYEQFF.

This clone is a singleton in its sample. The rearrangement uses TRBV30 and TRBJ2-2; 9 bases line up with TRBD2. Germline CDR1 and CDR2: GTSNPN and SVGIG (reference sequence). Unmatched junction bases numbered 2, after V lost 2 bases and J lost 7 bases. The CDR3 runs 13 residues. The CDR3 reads CAWSLTSGGELFF. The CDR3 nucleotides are TGTGCCTGGAGTCTGACTAGCGGCGGGGAGCTGTTTTTT.

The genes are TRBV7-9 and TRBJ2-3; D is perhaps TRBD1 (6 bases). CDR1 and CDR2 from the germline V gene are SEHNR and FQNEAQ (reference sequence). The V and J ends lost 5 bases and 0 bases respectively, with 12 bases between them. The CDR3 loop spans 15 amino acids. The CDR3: CASSLGQFSTDTQYF. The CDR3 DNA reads TGTGCCAGCAGCCTCGGACAGTTCAGCACAGATACGCAGTATTTT.

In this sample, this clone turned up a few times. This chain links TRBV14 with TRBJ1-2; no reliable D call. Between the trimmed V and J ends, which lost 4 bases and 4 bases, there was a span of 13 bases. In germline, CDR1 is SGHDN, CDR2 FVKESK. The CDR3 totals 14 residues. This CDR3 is CASSPHPHSYGYTF. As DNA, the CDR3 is TGTGCCAGCAGCCCCCACCCCCATAGCTATGGCTACACCTTC.

CDR3 sequence (DNA): TGCGCCAGCAGCCAAGATAAGGGGGGGCGGGTTGGCACCGGGGAGCTGTTTTTT. Residues: CASSQDKGGRVGTGELFF. This chain joins TRBV4-1 and TRBJ2-2, with D tentatively TRBD2 (7 bases). V was shortened by 0 bases and J by 4 bases, with 18 bases between the two germline ends. Germline loops: CDR1 MGHRA, CDR2 YSYEKL. The CDR3 length is 18 residues.

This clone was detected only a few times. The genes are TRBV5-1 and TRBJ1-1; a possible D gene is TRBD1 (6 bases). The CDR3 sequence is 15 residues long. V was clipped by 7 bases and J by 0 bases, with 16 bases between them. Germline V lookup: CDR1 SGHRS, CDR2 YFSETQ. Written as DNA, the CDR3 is TGCGCCAGCCAGGGCAGGGGAAGGATGAACACTGAAGCTTTCTTT. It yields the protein CASQGRGRMNTEAFF.

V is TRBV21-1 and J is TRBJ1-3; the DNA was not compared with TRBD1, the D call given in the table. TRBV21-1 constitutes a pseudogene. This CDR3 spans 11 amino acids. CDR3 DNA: TGTGCCAGCAGTTGGCGAAACACCATATATTTT. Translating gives CASSWRNTIYF.

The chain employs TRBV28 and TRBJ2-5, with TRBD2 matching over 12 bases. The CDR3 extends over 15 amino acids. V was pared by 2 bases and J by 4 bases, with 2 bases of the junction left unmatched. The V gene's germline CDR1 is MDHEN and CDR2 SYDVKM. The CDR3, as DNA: TGTGCCAGCAGTTTACTAGCGGGAGGGTTAGAGACCCAGTACTTC. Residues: CASSLLAGGLETQYF.

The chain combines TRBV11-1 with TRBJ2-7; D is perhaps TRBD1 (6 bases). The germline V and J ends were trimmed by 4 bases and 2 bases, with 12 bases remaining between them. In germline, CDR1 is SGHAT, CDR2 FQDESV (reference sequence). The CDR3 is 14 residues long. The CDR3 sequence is CASSSLQGPYEQYF. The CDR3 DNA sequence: TGTGCCAGCAGCTCCCTACAGGGCCCCTACGAGCAGTACTTC.

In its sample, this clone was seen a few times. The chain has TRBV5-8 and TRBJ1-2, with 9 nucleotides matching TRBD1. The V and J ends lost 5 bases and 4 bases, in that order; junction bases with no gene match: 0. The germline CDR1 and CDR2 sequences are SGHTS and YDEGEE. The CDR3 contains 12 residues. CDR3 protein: CASRGQGYGYTF. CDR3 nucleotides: TGTGCCAGCAGGGGACAGGGCTATGGCTACACCTTC.

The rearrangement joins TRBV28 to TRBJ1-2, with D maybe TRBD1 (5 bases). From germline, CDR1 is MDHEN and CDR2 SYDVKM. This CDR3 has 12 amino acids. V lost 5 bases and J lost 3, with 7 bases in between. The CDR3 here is CASSRDYYGYTF. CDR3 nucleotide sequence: TGTGCCAGCAGTCGGGACTACTATGGCTACACCTTC.

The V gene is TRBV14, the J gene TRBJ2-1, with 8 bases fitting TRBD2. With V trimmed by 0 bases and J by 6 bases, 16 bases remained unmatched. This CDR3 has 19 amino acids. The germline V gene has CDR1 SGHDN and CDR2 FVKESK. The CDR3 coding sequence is TGTGCCAGCAGCCAAGAGGGGGAACGCGGGGGGAGGGCCGGCAATGAGCAGTTCTTC. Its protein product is CASSQEGERGGRAGNEQFF.

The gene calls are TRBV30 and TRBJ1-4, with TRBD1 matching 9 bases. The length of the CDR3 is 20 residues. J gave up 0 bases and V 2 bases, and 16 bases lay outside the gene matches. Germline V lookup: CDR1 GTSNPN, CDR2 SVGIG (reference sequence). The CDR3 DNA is TGTGCCTGGAGTTCCGTTCCCGGGACAGGGAAGACCGCAACTAATGAAAAACTGTTTTTT. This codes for CAWSSVPGTGKTATNEKLFF. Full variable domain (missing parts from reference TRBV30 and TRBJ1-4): SQTIHQWPATLVQPVGSPLSLECTVEGTSNPNLYWYRQAAGRGLQLLFYSVGIGQISSEVPQNLSASRPQDRQFILSSKKLLLSDSGFYLCAWSSVPGTGKTATNEKLFFGSGTQLSVL.

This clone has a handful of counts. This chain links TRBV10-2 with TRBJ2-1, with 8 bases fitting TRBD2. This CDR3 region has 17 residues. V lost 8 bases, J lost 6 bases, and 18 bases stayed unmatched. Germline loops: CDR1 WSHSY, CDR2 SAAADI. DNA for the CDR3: TGCGCCAGCCCCCCTCAGCGGGAGCATTCCCTAGGCAATGAGCAGTTCTTC. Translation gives CASPPQREHSLGNEQFF.

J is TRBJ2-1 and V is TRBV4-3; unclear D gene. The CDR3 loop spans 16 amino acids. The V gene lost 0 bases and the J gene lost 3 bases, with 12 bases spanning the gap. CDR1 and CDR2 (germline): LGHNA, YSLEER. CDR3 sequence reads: CASSQDTPTHYNEQFF. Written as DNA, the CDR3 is TGCGCCAGCAGCCAAGACACTCCCACTCACTACAATGAGCAGTTCTTC.